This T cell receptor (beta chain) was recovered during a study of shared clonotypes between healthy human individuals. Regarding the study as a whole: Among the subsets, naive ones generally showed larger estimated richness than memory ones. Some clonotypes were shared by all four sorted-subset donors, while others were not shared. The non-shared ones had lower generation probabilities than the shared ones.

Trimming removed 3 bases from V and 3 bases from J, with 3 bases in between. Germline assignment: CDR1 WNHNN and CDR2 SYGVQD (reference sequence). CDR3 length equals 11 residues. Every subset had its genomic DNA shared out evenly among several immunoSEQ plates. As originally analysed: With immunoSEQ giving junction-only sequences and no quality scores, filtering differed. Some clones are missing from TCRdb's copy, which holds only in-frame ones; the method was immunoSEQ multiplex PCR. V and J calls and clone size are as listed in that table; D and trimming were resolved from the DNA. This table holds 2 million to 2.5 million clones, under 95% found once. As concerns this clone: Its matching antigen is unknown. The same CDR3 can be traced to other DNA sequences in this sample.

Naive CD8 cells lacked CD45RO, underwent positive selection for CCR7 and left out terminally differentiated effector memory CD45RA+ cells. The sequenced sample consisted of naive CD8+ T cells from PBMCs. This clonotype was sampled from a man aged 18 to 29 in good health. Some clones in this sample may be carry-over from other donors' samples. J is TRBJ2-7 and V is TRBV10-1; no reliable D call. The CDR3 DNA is TGCGCCAGCAGTGATGACTACGAGCAGTACTTC. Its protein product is CASSDDYEQYF.